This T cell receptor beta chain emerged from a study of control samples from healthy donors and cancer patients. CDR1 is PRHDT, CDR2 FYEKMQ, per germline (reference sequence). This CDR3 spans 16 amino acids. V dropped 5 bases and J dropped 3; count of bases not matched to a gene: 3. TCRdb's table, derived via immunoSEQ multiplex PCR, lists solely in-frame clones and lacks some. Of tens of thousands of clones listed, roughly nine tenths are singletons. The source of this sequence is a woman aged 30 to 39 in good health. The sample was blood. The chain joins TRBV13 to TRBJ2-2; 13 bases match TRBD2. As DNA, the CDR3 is TGTGCCAGCAGCGCTGGACTAGCGGGAGACACCGGGGAGCTGTTTTTT. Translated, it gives CASSAGLAGDTGELFF. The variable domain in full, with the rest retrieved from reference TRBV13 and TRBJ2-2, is AAGVIQSPRHLIKEKRETATLKCYPIPRHDTVYWYQQGPGQDPQFLISFYEKMQSDKGSIPDRFSAQQFSDYHSELNMSSLELGDSALYFCASSAGLAGDTGELFFGEGSRLTVL.